This T cell receptor beta chain was identified during a study of identical twins. Study results and limitations: Insertions were fewer in abundant cord blood beta clonotypes, whereas memory repertoires showed none of this pattern.

To note about this clonotype: Antigen unknown. The conserved closing phenylalanine or tryptophan is absent in this CDR3, likely reflecting a read error.

CDR1 is DFQATT, CDR2 SNEGSKA, per germline (reference sequence). This CDR3 has 15 residues. With 3 bases clipped from V and 4 bases from J, the junction kept 7 bases outside the gene matches. A universal primer site arose from template switching, and cDNA bore unique molecular identifiers. TCRdb redid the calling of the 5' RACE reads with MiXCR, one entry per CDR3 protein. The sample has under 400,000 distinct CDR3 sequences; around 9.7% are singletons. Sequencing was carried out using naive T cells sorted from blood. The rearrangement links TRBV20-1 to TRBJ2-1; 9 positions agree with TRBD2. The sequence derives from a woman aged 50 to 60 in good health. The CDR3 bases are TGCAGTGCTAGGATTAGCGGGAGAGGGTACAATGAGCAGTTCTGC. Translated: CSARISGRGYNEQFC.